Listed below are T cell receptor beta chains from one sample, sequenced in a study of control samples from healthy donors and cancer patients. Assay: immunoSEQ multiplex PCR; the TCRdb copy retains only in-frame clones and omits some. The sample carries 120,000 or so clones, around 87% recorded once. Sequences were obtained from blood. The receptors stem from a man between 35 and 55 years old in good health. The CDR3 runs from the conserved cysteine through the conserved F or W.

j_gene: TRBJ1-3; v_gene: TRBV28; CDR3aa: CASSLTGNTIYF
j_gene: TRBJ2-7; v_gene: TRBV2; CDR3aa: CASSPDRAYEQYF
j_gene: TRBJ1-1; v_gene: TRBV20-1; CDR3aa: CSASGGTEAFF
j_gene: TRBJ1-2; v_gene: TRBV24-1; CDR3aa: CATSGGYGYTF
j_gene: TRBJ1-5; v_gene: TRBV5-1; CDR3aa: CASSLDSYNQPQHF
j_gene: TRBJ2-5; v_gene: TRBV4-1; CDR3aa: CASSQWQKETQYF
j_gene: TRBJ1-4; v_gene: TRBV18; CDR3aa: CASSPPGGINEKLFF
j_gene: TRBJ1-1; v_gene: TRBV5-5; CDR3aa: CASSLPQGLGNTEAFF
j_gene: TRBJ2-7; v_gene: TRBV27; CDR3aa: CASSRTGGYEQYF
j_gene: TRBJ1-1; v_gene: TRBV20-1; CDR3aa: CSAKGYTEAFF
j_gene: TRBJ2-3; v_gene: TRBV4-3; CDR3aa: CASSATHYGGGLTDTQYF
j_gene: TRBJ1-2; v_gene: TRBV11-2; CDR3aa: CASSSEGRGHTF
j_gene: TRBJ1-1; v_gene: TRBV29-1; CDR3aa: CSVETAGTGEAFF
j_gene: TRBJ2-1; v_gene: TRBV3-1/TRBV3-2; CDR3aa: CASSARSSYNEQFF
j_gene: TRBJ2-6; v_gene: TRBV30; CDR3aa: CACTSGANSGANVLTF
j_gene: TRBJ2-2; v_gene: TRBV7-9; CDR3aa: CASSLRENTGELFF
j_gene: TRBJ2-7; v_gene: TRBV7-3; CDR3aa: CASSLILGGSYEQYF
j_gene: TRBJ1-1; v_gene: TRBV18; CDR3aa: CASSSGTGGEAFF
j_gene: TRBJ2-5; v_gene: TRBV5-1; CDR3aa: CASSPETGEETQYF
j_gene: TRBJ2-5; v_gene: TRBV7-9; CDR3aa: CASSLEQETQYF
j_gene: TRBJ2-6; v_gene: TRBV9; CDR3aa: CASSPRQATSGANVLTF
j_gene: TRBJ1-3; v_gene: TRBV20-1; CDR3aa: CSASSQGVGNTIYF
j_gene: TRBJ2-1; v_gene: TRBV9; CDR3aa: CASSVEGSGSNEQFF
j_gene: TRBJ2-7; v_gene: TRBV18; CDR3aa: CASSLQGSSYEQYF
j_gene: TRBJ2-5; v_gene: TRBV5-6; CDR3aa: CASSLRGVGETQYF
j_gene: TRBJ1-3; v_gene: TRBV30; CDR3aa: CAWSGTGLRGGFRYF
j_gene: TRBJ2-7; v_gene: TRBV7-9; CDR3aa: CASSLVSLRDTKTYEQYF
j_gene: TRBJ2-5; v_gene: TRBV6-6; CDR3aa: CASTPSYGTRETQYF
j_gene: TRBJ1-2; v_gene: TRBV9; CDR3aa: CASSAEGYGYTF
j_gene: TRBJ2-7; v_gene: TRBV19; CDR3aa: CASSRGRYYEQYF
j_gene: TRBJ2-7; v_gene: TRBV12-5; CDR3aa: CASGLVEVRQGAYEQYF
j_gene: TRBJ1-1; v_gene: TRBV5-8; CDR3aa: CATRDRLNTDSPFF
j_gene: TRBJ1-6; v_gene: TRBV7-2; CDR3aa: CASSLVVNSPLHF
j_gene: TRBJ1-1; v_gene: TRBV3-1/TRBV3-2; CDR3aa: CASSIKRDRQRNTEAFF
j_gene: TRBJ1-5; v_gene: TRBV4-1; CDR3aa: CASSQYDRGYPSNQPQHF
j_gene: TRBJ2-3; v_gene: TRBV4-1; CDR3aa: CASSQDGSSGGSDTQYF
j_gene: TRBJ2-5; v_gene: TRBV7-8; CDR3aa: CASSSKGSGQGSLEETQYF
j_gene: TRBJ1-1; v_gene: TRBV24-1; CDR3aa: CATSDPTEPEAFF
j_gene: TRBJ2-1; v_gene: TRBV12-3/TRBV12-4; CDR3aa: CASSLRPNEQFF
j_gene: TRBJ2-2; v_gene: TRBV10-3; CDR3aa: CAISADHTGELFF
j_gene: TRBJ2-7; v_gene: TRBV14; CDR3aa: CASSQATGAYEQYF
j_gene: TRBJ2-7; v_gene: TRBV2; CDR3aa: CASSSQGSSYEQYF
j_gene: TRBJ1-4; v_gene: TRBV7-6; CDR3aa: CASNVTGARGEKLFF
j_gene: TRBJ1-1; v_gene: TRBV10-1; CDR3aa: CASSAGSVPLNTEAFF
j_gene: TRBJ1-6; v_gene: TRBV18; CDR3aa: CASSHLTGGQLKNSPLHF
j_gene: TRBJ2-3; v_gene: TRBV7-2; CDR3aa: CASSWGGGPSTDTQYF
j_gene: TRBJ1-1; v_gene: TRBV7-9; CDR3aa: CASSLNSGVTEAFF
j_gene: TRBJ2-3; v_gene: TRBV19; CDR3aa: CASISGGATDTQYF
j_gene: TRBJ1-2; v_gene: TRBV5-6; CDR3aa: CASRKQGARGYTF
j_gene: TRBJ1-4; v_gene: TRBV5-1; CDR3aa: CASSLDPAAGDEKLFF
j_gene: TRBJ2-7; v_gene: TRBV15; CDR3aa: CATSRALYDGNAGEQYF
j_gene: TRBJ1-1; v_gene: TRBV19; CDR3aa: CASRLGTSTEAFF
j_gene: TRBJ2-5; v_gene: TRBV5-1; CDR3aa: CASSRGGPPTQETQYF
j_gene: TRBJ1-5; v_gene: TRBV7-2; CDR3aa: CASSLRSGMDQPQHF
j_gene: TRBJ1-3; v_gene: TRBV6-6; CDR3aa: CASTHGGSGNTIYF
j_gene: TRBJ2-1; v_gene: TRBV25-1; CDR3aa: CASSPRGRSTANEQFF
j_gene: TRBJ2-6; v_gene: TRBV18; CDR3aa: CASSPRTGSLSGANVLTF